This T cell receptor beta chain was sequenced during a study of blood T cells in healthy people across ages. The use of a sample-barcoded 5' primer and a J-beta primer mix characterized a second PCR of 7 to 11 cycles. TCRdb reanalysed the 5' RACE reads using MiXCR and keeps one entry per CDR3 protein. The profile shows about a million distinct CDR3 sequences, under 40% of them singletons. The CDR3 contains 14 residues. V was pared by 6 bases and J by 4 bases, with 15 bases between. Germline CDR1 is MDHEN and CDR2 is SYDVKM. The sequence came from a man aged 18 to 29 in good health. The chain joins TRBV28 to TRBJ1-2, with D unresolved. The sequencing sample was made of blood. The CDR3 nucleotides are TGTGCCAGCAGCCCGGCTGGACGTTTCTATGGCTACACCTTC. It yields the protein CASSPAGRFYGYTF.